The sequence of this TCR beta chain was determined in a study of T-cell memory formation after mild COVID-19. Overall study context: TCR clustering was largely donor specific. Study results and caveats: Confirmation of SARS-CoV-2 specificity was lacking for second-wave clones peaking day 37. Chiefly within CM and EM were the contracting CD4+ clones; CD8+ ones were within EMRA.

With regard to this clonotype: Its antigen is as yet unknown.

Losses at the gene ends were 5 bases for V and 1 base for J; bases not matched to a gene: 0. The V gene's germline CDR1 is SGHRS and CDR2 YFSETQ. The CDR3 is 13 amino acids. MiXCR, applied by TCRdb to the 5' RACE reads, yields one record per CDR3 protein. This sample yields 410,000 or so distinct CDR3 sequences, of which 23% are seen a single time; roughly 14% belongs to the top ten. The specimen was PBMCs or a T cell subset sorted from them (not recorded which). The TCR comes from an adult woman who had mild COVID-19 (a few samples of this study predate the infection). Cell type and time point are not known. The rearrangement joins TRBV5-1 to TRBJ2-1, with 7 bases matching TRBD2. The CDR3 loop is CASRGGSYNEQFF. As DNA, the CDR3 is TGCGCCAGCAGGGGGGGGTCCTACAATGAGCAGTTCTTC. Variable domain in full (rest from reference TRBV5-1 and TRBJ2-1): KAGVTQTPRYLIKTRGQQVTLSCSPISGHRSVSWYQQTPGQGLQFLFEYFSETQRNKGNFPGRFSGRQFSNSRSEMNVSTLELGDSALYLCASRGGSYNEQFFGPGTRLTVL.